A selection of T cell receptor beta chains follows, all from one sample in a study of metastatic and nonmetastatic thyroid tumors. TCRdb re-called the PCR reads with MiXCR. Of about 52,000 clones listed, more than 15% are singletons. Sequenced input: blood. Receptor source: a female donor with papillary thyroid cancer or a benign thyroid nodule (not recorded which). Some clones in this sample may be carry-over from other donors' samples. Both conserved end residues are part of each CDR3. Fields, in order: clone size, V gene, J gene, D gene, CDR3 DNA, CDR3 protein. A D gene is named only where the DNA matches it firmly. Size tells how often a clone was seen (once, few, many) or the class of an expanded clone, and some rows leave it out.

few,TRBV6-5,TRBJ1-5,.,TGTGCCAGCAGTTGTAACGTATATCAGCCCCAGCATTTT,CASSCNVYQPQHF
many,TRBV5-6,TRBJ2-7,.,TGTGCCAGCAGCCTAAGTGGTGAGCAGTACTTC,CASSLSGEQYF
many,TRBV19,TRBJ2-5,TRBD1,TGTGCCAGTAGTCCACCCGGGACAGGGGAAGAGACCCAGTACTTC,CASSPPGTGEETQYF
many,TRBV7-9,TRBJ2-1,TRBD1,TGTGCCAGCAGCTTAATAGACAGGGGGCGGGATGAGCAGTTCTTC,CASSLIDRGRDEQFF
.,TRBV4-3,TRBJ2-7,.,TGCGCCAGCAGCCAAGATCCAGGAGGGGCAGGCGAGCAGTACTTC,CASSQDPGGAGEQYF
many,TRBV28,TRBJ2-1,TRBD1,TGTGCCAGCACCCTAGTAACAGGGGGGAAAAATGAGCAGTTCTTC,CASTLVTGGKNEQFF
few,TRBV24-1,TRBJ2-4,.,TGTGCAACCCGTGGGGTCCCAGCCAAAAACATTCAGTACTTC,CATRGVPAKNIQYF
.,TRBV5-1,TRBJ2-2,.,TGCGCCAGCAGCCCCAGGGGAGTGGGGAACACCGGGGAGCTGTTTTTT,CASSPRGVGNTGELFF
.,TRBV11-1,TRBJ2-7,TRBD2,TGTGCCAGCAGCTCCTCTGCGACTATCGGGAGGGCCTTCCCCTACGAGCAGTACTTC,CASSSSATIGRAFPYEQYF
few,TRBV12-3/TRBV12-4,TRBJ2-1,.,TGTGCCAGCAGACACCCGGACCGGCGAGAGCAGTTCTTC,CASRHPDRREQFF
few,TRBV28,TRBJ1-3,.,TGTGCCAGCAGTGTGACCCCTAACAGGGAAGGTGGAAACACCATATATTTT,CASSVTPNREGGNTIYF
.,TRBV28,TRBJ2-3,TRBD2,TGTGCCAGCAGTTTATCTGGACTAGCAGCAGATACTCAGTATTTT,CASSLSGLAADTQYF
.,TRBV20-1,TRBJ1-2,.,TGCAGTGCTATGCAGAGTGACTATGGCTACACCTTC,CSAMQSDYGYTF
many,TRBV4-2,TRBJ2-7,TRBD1,TGTGCCAGCAGCCAGACGCCGGGACAGGGGAGGTACGAGCAGTACTTC,CASSQTPGQGRYEQYF
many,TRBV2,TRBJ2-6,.,TGTGCCAGCAGTGGGTCGAGTAGTGGGGCCAACGTCCTGACTTTC,CASSGSSSGANVLTF
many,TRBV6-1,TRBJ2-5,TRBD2,TGTGCCAGCAGCGGTCTAGCGGGAGGAGTGGGGACCCAGTACTTC,CASSGLAGGVGTQYF
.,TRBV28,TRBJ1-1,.,TGTGCCAGCAGTTTATATGAGCCAGTTGGCTGGAACACTGAAGCTTTCTTT,CASSLYEPVGWNTEAFF
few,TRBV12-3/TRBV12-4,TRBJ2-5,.,TGTGCCAGCAGTTCTTGTGGCGGGAACCCACGCGAGGAGACCCAGTACTTC,CASSSCGGNPREETQYF
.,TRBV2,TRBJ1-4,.,TGTGCCAGCAGTGGCGGAAACGCAACTAATGAAAAACTGTTCTTT,CASSGGNATNEKLFF
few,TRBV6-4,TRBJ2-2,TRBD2,TGTGCCAGCAGTAGCGGGAGCACCGGGGAGCTGTTTTTT,CASSSGSTGELFF
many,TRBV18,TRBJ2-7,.,TGTGCCAGCTCCCTAACGGCAAAGGGCTACGAGCAGTACTTC,CASSLTAKGYEQYF
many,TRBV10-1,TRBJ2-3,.,TGCGCCAGCAGTGAGTCTGGACGGACCACAGATACGCAGTATTTT,CASSESGRTTDTQYF
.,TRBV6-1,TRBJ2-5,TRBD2,TGTGCCAGCATCCCCGTGACTAGCGGGGAAGAGACCCAGTACTTC,CASIPVTSGEETQYF
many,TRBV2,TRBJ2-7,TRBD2,TGTGCCAGCAGTGTCTCAGCGGGAGGGCTGTACTTC,CASSVSAGGLYF
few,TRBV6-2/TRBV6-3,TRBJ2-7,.,TGTGCCAGCAGTTACGTCGGGAGTAGATGCTACGAGCAGTACTTC,CASSYVGSRCYEQYF
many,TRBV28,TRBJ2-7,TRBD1,TGTGCCAGCAGTTTGCAGGACAGGGGTAACGAGCAGTACTTC,CASSLQDRGNEQYF
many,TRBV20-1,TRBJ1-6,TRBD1,TGCAGTGCTAGAGACGTCAGACAGGGAGACAATTCACCCCTCCACTTT,CSARDVRQGDNSPLHF
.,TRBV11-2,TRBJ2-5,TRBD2,TGTGCCAGCATCTTAGACCTAGCGGGCTCTGTTTCGGAGACCCAGTACTTC,CASILDLAGSVSETQYF
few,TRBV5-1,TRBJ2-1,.,TGCGCCAGCAGCTTCCCAGGGCAGGGATACAATGAGCAGTTCTTC,CASSFPGQGYNEQFF
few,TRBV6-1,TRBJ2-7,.,TGTGCCAGCAGTGAAGAGGGGGGTACCGCCTACGAGCAGTACTTC,CASSEEGGTAYEQYF
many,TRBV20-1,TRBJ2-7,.,TGCAGTGCCCGGGGGAAGAGCTCCTACGAGCAGTACTTC,CSARGKSSYEQYF
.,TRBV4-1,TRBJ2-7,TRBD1,TGCGTCAGCAGCCCGACCTGGGACAGGGACTACGAGCAGTACTTC,CVSSPTWDRDYEQYF
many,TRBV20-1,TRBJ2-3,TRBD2,TGCAGTGCGTCCGGGACTAGCGGGATCGGTAGCACAGATACGCAGTATTTT,CSASGTSGIGSTDTQYF
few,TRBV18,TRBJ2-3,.,TGTGCCAGCCCCCCTATGGGGAGGACAGATACGCAGTATTTT,CASPPMGRTDTQYF
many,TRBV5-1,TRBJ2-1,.,TGCGCCAGCAGCTTGGTAGGTTGGATTAATTTGGATGAGCAGTTCTTC,CASSLVGWINLDEQFF
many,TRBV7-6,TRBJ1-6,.,TGTGCCAGCAGCTTAGTGACCCTATATAATTCACCCCTCCACTTT,CASSLVTLYNSPLHF
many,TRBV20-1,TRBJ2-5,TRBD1,TGCAGTGCTAGAGATTACAGGGGGCAAGAGACCCAGTACTTC,CSARDYRGQETQYF
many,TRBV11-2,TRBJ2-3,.,TGTGCCAGCAGCTTGGAGAGGGCCATGCATTTT,CASSLERAMHF
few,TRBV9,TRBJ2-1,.,TGTGCCAGCAGCGTAACCGACAGTGAGCAGTTCTTC,CASSVTDSEQFF
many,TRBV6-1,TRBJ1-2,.,TGTGCCAGCACCGACTGGGGTCCTCGCGACCTTAAGGGCTACACCTTC,CASTDWGPRDLKGYTF
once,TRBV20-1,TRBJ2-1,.,TGCAGTGATAGAGATCCTTCACCCCTGGGGAATGAGCAGTTCTTC,CSDRDPSPLGNEQFF